A single sample gave rise to the 22 T cell receptor beta chains below, sequenced in a study of identical twins. MiXCR was run by TCRdb on the 5' RACE reads, yielding one entry per CDR3 protein. The table has approximately 1.8 million distinct CDR3 sequences, about 32% seen once; the top ten hold more than 0.25%. Sequencing was carried out using cord blood. These receptors were taken from a newborn girl in good health.

The table lists this clonotype with a few counts. The rearrangement joins TRBV4-1 to TRBJ2-1; a weak D match, TRBD2 (5 bases). The CDR3 is 14 amino acids. V dropped 2 bases and J dropped 2 bases, with 7 bases sitting between them. Looked up from germline, CDR1 is MGHRA and CDR2 is YSYEKL. Here the CDR3 reads CASSQLLAYNEQFF. The CDR3 DNA reads TGCGCCAGCAGCCAATTACTAGCCTACAATGAGCAGTTCTTC.

This clonotype was recorded a few times. This chain uses TRBV6-6 with TRBJ2-7, with D tentatively TRBD2 (6 bases). CDR1 MNHNY and CDR2 SVGAGI come from the germline V gene (reference sequence). V lost 2 bases, J lost 4 bases, and 12 bases lay in between. The CDR3 contains 14 residues. CDR3 residues: CASSYGRDKYEQYF. The CDR3 coding sequence is TGTGCCAGCAGTTACGGGCGGGATAAATACGAGCAGTACTTC.

The V gene is TRBV20-1, the J gene TRBJ2-3; maybe TRBD2 (6 bases). Germline-derived CDR1 and CDR2 are DFQATT and SNEGSKA (reference sequence). Trimming shortened V by 1 base and J by 4 bases, and 15 bases separated the two germline ends. The CDR3 covers 15 residues. The CDR3 sequence is CSARGSGRGADTQYF. The DNA for the CDR3 is TGCAGTGCTAGAGGATCCGGCCGCGGGGCAGATACGCAGTATTTT.

The chain is built from TRBV20-1 and TRBJ2-7; 9 bases line up with TRBD2. V lost 1 base to trimming and J lost 5 bases; unmatched junction nucleotides: 6. The germline CDR1 and CDR2 sequences are DFQATT and SNEGSKA (reference sequence). The CDR3 consists of 14 residues. This chain's CDR3 is CSARVNSGGNEQYF. CDR3 coding DNA: TGCAGTGCTAGAGTGAACAGCGGGGGGAACGAGCAGTACTTC.

V is TRBV18 and J is TRBJ2-7; D may be TRBD2 (5 bases). The tail of the sequence fits TRBJ2-5 better, so the J call may be wrong. This CDR3 has 13 residues. Germline V lookup: CDR1 KGHSH, CDR2 LQKENI. In DNA form, the CDR3 reads TGTGCCAGCTCACGGGGAGATCAAGAGACCCAGTACTTC. Translation: CASSRGDQETQYF.

This clonotype appeared many times. The chain has TRBV4-2 and TRBJ2-1; D may be TRBD2 (6 bases). This CDR3 comprises 17 residues. Germline CDR1 is LGHNA and CDR2 is YNFKEQ. V was cut by 0 bases and J by 7 bases, with 19 bases left in between. CDR3 loop: CASSQEVATSAGNEQFF. Written as DNA, the CDR3 is TGTGCCAGCAGCCAAGAGGTGGCGACTAGTGCGGGAAATGAGCAGTTCTTC.

This clonotype was observed a handful of times. V usage is TRBV15 and J usage is TRBJ1-1, with TRBD1 identical over 7 bases. V was clipped by 1 base and J by 1 base; unmatched bases: 6. This CDR3 region has 16 residues. CDR1 is LNHNV and CDR2 is YYDKDF in the germline V gene (reference sequence). The CDR3 reads CATSRVWGQRNTEAFF. The CDR3 DNA reads as TGTGCCACCAGCAGAGTGTGGGGACAGAGGAACACTGAAGCTTTCTTT.

This clonotype was seen more than once but under ten times. The V and J genes are TRBV7-2 and TRBJ2-1; TRBD2 matches 12 bases. The germline V gene has CDR1 SGHTA and CDR2 FQGNSA. The V segment lost 2 bases and the J segment 4 bases; nucleotides outside the gene matches: 12. The CDR3 totals 19 residues. DNA for the CDR3: TGTGCCAGCAGCTTAACTAGCGGGAGGTCCACGATTCAATACAATGAGCAGTTCTTC. Its translation: CASSLTSGRSTIQYNEQFF.

This clonotype has a handful of counts. The chain carries TRBV7-9 and TRBJ2-1; no clear D gene. V was trimmed by 1 base and J by 5 bases, leaving 9 bases between them. This CDR3 region has 14 residues. The germline CDR1 and CDR2 sequences are SEHNR and FQNEAQ (reference sequence). Here the CDR3 DNA reads TGTGCCAGCAGCTTAGGTAACGCTAACAATGAGCAGTTCTTC. Its translation: CASSLGNANNEQFF.

The gene calls are TRBV12-3 or TRBV12-4 and TRBJ2-3; D is unresolved. Trimming took 2 bases from V and 7 from J, leaving 13 bases between them. This CDR3 comprises 14 residues. CDR3 amino acids: CASSLSGRGNTQYF. The CDR3 DNA is TGTGCCAGCAGTTTAAGTGGTAGAGGAAATACGCAGTATTTT.

A single count supports this clonotype. This may stem from a read error, because a much larger clone lies one nucleotide away. This chain joins TRBV12-3 or TRBV12-4 and TRBJ1-4, with no clear D. The CDR3 spans 15 residues. V shed 5 bases and J shed 3 bases, with 13 bases lying between them. CDR3 DNA: TGTGCCAGCAGTCCGACAAGAGGACCTAATGAAAAACTGTTTTTT. As protein: CASSPTRGPNEKLFF.

V and J are TRBV12-3 or TRBV12-4 and TRBJ2-5; possibly TRBD2 for D (6 bases). Trimming removed 2 bases from V and 11 bases from J, with 21 bases in between. The CDR3 is 15 amino acids. The CDR3 sequence is CASSLTAGLQNEQYF. CDR3 coding DNA: TGTGCCAGCAGTTTAACGGCGGGGTTACAGAATGAGCAGTACTTC.

The V and J genes are TRBV7-9 and TRBJ2-3; 14 bases are shared with TRBD2. The germline V gene encodes CDR1 SEHNR and CDR2 FQNEAQ (reference sequence). The CDR3 spans 17 residues. The J segment lost 1 base and the V segment lost 5 bases, leaving 5 bases of the junction unmatched. DNA of the CDR3: TGTGCCAGCAGCCAGGGACTAGCGGGAGTGCGCACAGATACGCAGTATTTT. Translation gives CASSQGLAGVRTDTQYF.

This clonotype was seen more than once but under ten times. This sequence joins TRBV10-3 and TRBJ1-1; D is unclear. The length of the CDR3 is 11 residues. V lost 0 bases, J lost 11 bases, and 7 bases lay in between. Germline V gives CDR1 ENHRY, CDR2 SYGVKD. As DNA, the CDR3 is TGTGCCATCAGTGAGTCACAGCGGGCTTTCTTT. Translated, it gives CAISESQRAFF.

This clonotype appeared once. The chain has TRBV12-3 or TRBV12-4 and TRBJ2-7; TRBD2 might be the D (5 bases). The CDR3 is made up of 14 amino acids. The V gene lost 3 bases and the J gene lost 5 bases, with 14 bases spanning the gap. The CDR3 reads CASSFRLASNEQYF. CDR3 nucleotides: TGTGCCAGCAGTTTCAGGCTAGCATCCAACGAGCAGTACTTC.

Concerning this clonotype: Its ends do not fully match the called genes, so a read error is possible. The chain has TRBV3-1 and TRBJ1-2; D remains unclear. Germline V gives CDR1 LGHDT, CDR2 YNNKEL (reference sequence). The CDR3 sequence is 14 residues long. The CDR3 protein is CASSQGNRYYAYTF. CDR3 DNA sequence: TGTGCCAGCAGCCAAGGTAACAGATACTATGCCTACACCTTC.

This clonotype was detected only a few times. The rearrangement links TRBV7-9 to TRBJ2-1; D possibly corresponds to TRBD2 (6 bases). The V end lost 5 bases, the J end lost 0 bases, and 17 bases lay between the germline ends. This CDR3 contains 17 residues. Germline V gives CDR1 SEHNR, CDR2 FQNEAQ (reference sequence). The CDR3 DNA reads as TGTGCCAGCAGCGATAACTACGCGGGAAGCTCCTACAATGAGCAGTTCTTC. Translation gives CASSDNYAGSSYNEQFF.

This clonotype came up a few times. The chain is built from TRBV3-1 and TRBJ2-1; D tentatively fits TRBD1 or TRBD2 (5 bases each). The V gene lost 1 base and the J gene lost 14 bases, with 12 bases spanning the gap. Germline V gives CDR1 LGHDT, CDR2 YNNKEL (reference sequence). This CDR3 has 12 residues. CDR3 protein: CASSQVGEQEFF. DNA for the CDR3: TGTGCCAGCAGCCAAGTGGGGGAGCAGGAGTTCTTC.

This clonotype has more than one count but fewer than ten. V usage is TRBV4-1 and J usage is TRBJ2-1; no firm D call. CDR3 length: 14 residues. Germline V gene sequence: CDR1 MGHRA, CDR2 YSYEKL. V was trimmed by 4 bases and J by 5 bases, leaving 12 bases between them. For the CDR3, the DNA is TGCGCCAGCAGCCCCCATGGGGTGAACAATGAGCAGTTCTTC. Its protein is CASSPHGVNNEQFF.

This rearrangement joins TRBV20-1 to TRBJ2-7; 8 positions match TRBD1. Looked up from germline, CDR1 is DFQATT and CDR2 is SNEGSKA (reference sequence). With 2 bases clipped from V and 5 bases from J, the junction kept 8 bases outside the gene matches. The CDR3 consists of 14 residues. This CDR3 is CSARRTGRVNEQYF. The CDR3 DNA is TGCAGTGCTAGAAGGACAGGGAGAGTTAACGAGCAGTACTTC.

The gene calls are TRBV29-1 and TRBJ2-1; a possible D gene is TRBD2 (7 bases). With the DNA end fitting TRBJ2-7 better, the J assignment may be wrong. The CDR3 is 18 residues long. Germline-derived CDR1 and CDR2 are SQVTM and ANQGSEA. The CDR3: CSVEDKGTLASPPNEQYF. Here the CDR3 DNA reads TGCAGCGTTGAAGATAAGGGGACACTAGCGTCTCCTCCCAATGAGCAGTACTTC.

The V call is TRBV9, the J call TRBJ1-6; tentatively, D is TRBD1 (5 bases). Germline lookup yields CDR1 SGDLS and CDR2 YYNGEE. CDR3 length equals 15 residues. Trimming took 3 bases from V and 1 from J, leaving 8 bases between them. CDR3 nucleotides: TGTGCCAGCAGCGCCCAGGGATCCTATAATTCACCCCTCCACTTT. Translated: CASSAQGSYNSPLHF.